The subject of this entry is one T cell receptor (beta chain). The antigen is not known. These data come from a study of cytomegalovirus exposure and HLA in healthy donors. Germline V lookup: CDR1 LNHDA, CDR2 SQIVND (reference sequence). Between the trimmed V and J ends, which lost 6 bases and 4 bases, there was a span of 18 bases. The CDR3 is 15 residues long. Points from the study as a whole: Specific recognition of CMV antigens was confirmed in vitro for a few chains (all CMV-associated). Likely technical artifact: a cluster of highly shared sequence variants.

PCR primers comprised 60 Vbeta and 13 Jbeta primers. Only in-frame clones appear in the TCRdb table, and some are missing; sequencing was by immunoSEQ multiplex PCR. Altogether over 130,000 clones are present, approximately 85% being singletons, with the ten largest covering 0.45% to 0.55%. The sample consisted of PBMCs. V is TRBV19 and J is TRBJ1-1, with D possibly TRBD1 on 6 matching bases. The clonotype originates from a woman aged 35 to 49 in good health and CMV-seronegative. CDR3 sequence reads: CASSLPWGQSTEAFF. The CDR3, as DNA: TGTGCCAGTAGCTTGCCCTGGGGGCAGAGCACTGAAGCTTTCTTT.